The clone carrying this TCR beta chain was counted only a few times. No antigen is known for it. This sample stems from a study of T-cell reconstitution after alpha-beta-depleted transplantation in children. General study findings and limits: Approximately two months post-transplant, alpha-beta T cells reportedly originated from several hundred expanded graft clones. Among T cells one year after transplant, newly produced cells accounted for most counts and diversity.

A library of TCRbeta sequences, prepared with unique molecular identifiers, was generated. TCRdb re-called the PCR reads through MiXCR, storing one row per CDR3 protein. The top ten clones hold about 28% of a sample with about a million distinct CDR3 sequences, about 26% of them seen once. Germline V gives CDR1 DFQATT, CDR2 SNEGSKA (reference sequence). This CDR3 has 15 amino acids. V gave up 6 bases and J gave up 8 bases; unmatched junction bases: 12. The sequence was collected from a boy in the first two years of life who had a stem cell transplant for SCID, so the T cells may come from the graft donor. The gene calls are TRBV20-1 and TRBJ2-1, with 11 bases aligning to TRBD2. The sample consisted of PBMCs, mostly from graft donor cells, taken 360 days after TCRalphabeta/CD19-depleted stem cell transplant. CDR3 residues: CSAGLTSGVFDEQFF. In DNA, the CDR3 is TGCAGTGCAGGCTTGACTAGCGGGGTATTCGATGAGCAGTTCTTC.